Listed here are 23 T cell receptor beta chains from one sample, sequenced in a study of response to subunit inactivated influenza vaccine. TCRdb reprocessed the RT-PCR reads with MiXCR, giving one entry per CDR3 protein. The sample consists of around 540,000 distinct CDR3 sequences, roughly 10% of them appearing once. The source material was PBMCs from blood, sampled on the day of vaccination. The receptors originated from a man over 45 who received an inactivated influenza vaccine.

This clonotype was counted between two and nine times. This chain connects TRBV7-9 to TRBJ2-7; TRBD2 matches 7 bases. With 1 base clipped from V and 6 bases from J, the junction kept 0 bases outside the gene matches. CDR3 length: 12 residues. Germline V gene sequence: CDR1 SEHNR, CDR2 FQNEAQ (reference sequence). Written as DNA, the CDR3 is TGTGCCAGCAGCTTAGGGGAGGGCGAGCAGTACTTC. Amino acid sequence: CASSLGEGEQYF. The full variable domain, in which reference TRBV7-9 and TRBJ2-7 provide the parts outside the CDR3, is DTGVSQNPRHKITKRGQNVTFRCDPISEHNRLYWYRQTLGQGPEFLTYFQNEAQLEKSRLLSDRFSAERPKGSFSTLEIQRTEQGDSAMYLCASSLGEGEQYFGPGTRLTVT.

This clonotype occurred a few times. This rearrangement joins TRBV28 to TRBJ1-5; D is unclear. CDR3 length: 12 residues. The ends were cut back, 8 bases at V and 4 bases at J, with 9 bases in the middle. Germline V gives CDR1 MDHEN, CDR2 SYDVKM. In DNA form, the CDR3 reads TGTGCCAGCCGGGATCCAAATCAGCCCCAGCATTTT. Amino acid sequence: CASRDPNQPQHF.

The rearrangement uses TRBV10-3 and TRBJ1-1, with no clear D. CDR1 is ENHRY, CDR2 SYGVKD, per germline. Trimming removed 10 bases from V and 1 base from J, with 13 bases in between. The CDR3 contains 13 residues. Here the CDR3 reads CATLRVQNTEAFF. The CDR3 coding sequence is TGTGCCACCCTCCGGGTCCAGAACACTGAAGCTTTCTTT.

The J gene is TRBJ2-7, the V gene TRBV6-5; a weak D match, TRBD2 (7 bases). The V gene lost 0 bases and the J gene lost 4 bases, with 22 bases spanning the gap. CDR1 MNHEY and CDR2 SVGAGI come from the germline V gene. The CDR3 length is 18 residues. In DNA, the CDR3 is TGTGCCAGCAGTTACTCGAAAGGGGGGAGGGGTTGGGTTTACGAGCAGTACTTC. Translated, it gives CASSYSKGGRGWVYEQYF.

V gene TRBV28 combines with J gene TRBJ2-4, with 8 bases identical to TRBD2. With 6 bases clipped from V and 9 bases from J, the junction kept 10 bases outside the gene matches. This CDR3 is 14 amino acids long. Germline CDR1 reads MDHEN; CDR2 reads SYDVKM. CDR3 sequence (DNA): TGTGCCAGCAGGACAGCGGGAGTGGAGAGCATTCAGTACTTC. It encodes CASRTAGVESIQYF.

This sequence joins TRBV20-1 and TRBJ2-5, with 9 bases lining up with TRBD1. The CDR3 sequence is 16 residues long. Germline V gene data show CDR1 as DFQATT and CDR2 as SNEGSKA (reference sequence). Trimming took 3 bases from V and 5 from J; bases not matched to a gene: 13. CDR3 nucleotides: TGCAGTGCTAGTCCCTACAGGGGGCTCTACGGGGAGACCCAGTACTTC. Translated, it gives CSASPYRGLYGETQYF.

The DNA of the CDR3 is TGTGCCAGCAGCGTAGCTGGAGGGAGGCAAGAGACCCAGTACTTC. Its protein product is CASSVAGGRQETQYF. The V gene is TRBV9, the J gene TRBJ2-5; D possibly corresponds to TRBD2 (6 bases). The germline V gene has CDR1 SGDLS and CDR2 YYNGEE. The CDR3 totals 15 residues. Trimming cost V 0 bases and J 2 bases, with 11 bases left between them.

This clonotype was counted only a few times. The chain combines TRBV5-1 with TRBJ2-1, with unresolved D. The V end lost 2 bases, the J end lost 7 bases, and 13 bases lay between the germline ends. The CDR3 sequence is 14 residues long. Germline CDR1 SGHRS, CDR2 YFSETQ. The CDR3 nucleotides are TGCGCCAGCAGCTTTTTAGTTGCCGAGAATGAGCAGTTCTTC. As protein: CASSFLVAENEQFF.

This chain connects TRBV11-2 to TRBJ2-5; 9 nucleotides align to TRBD2. Losses at the gene ends were 2 bases for V and 4 bases for J; bases not matched to a gene: 8. Germline-derived CDR1 and CDR2 are SGHAT and FQNNGV. The CDR3 runs to 16 residues. The CDR3 DNA follows: TGTGCCAGCAGCTTAATAGTTGCTAGCGGGGTAGAGACCCAGTACTTC. It yields the protein CASSLIVASGVETQYF. Drawing the rest from reference TRBV11-2 and TRBJ2-5, the complete variable domain is EAGVAQSPRYKIIEKRQSVAFWCNPISGHATLYWYQQILGQGPKLLIQFQNNGVVDDSQLPKDRFSAERLKGVDSTLKIQPAKLEDSAVYLCASSLIVASGVETQYFGPGTRLLVL.

A few counts support this clonotype. The chain employs TRBV12-3 or TRBV12-4 and TRBJ1-6; no clear D gene. This CDR3 has 16 amino acids. Trimming left V 3 bases short and J 5 bases short, with 14 bases between. The CDR3 DNA is TGTGCCAGCAGTTTGAAGGGTTTTGTCAATAATTCACCCCTCCACTTT. Protein product: CASSLKGFVNNSPLHF.

CDR3 amino acids: CASSVSGSYPPTETQYF. CDR3 nucleotides: TGTGCCAGCAGCGTATCAGGGTCCTACCCCCCAACGGAGACCCAGTACTTC. The chain joins TRBV9 to TRBJ2-5; possible D gene TRBD1, 5 bases. The V end was cut by 1 base, the J end by 5 bases, with 21 bases between. CDR1 and CDR2 (germline): SGDLS, YYNGEE. The CDR3 covers 17 residues.

CDR3 region: CAWRGLATRYEQYF. The CDR3 DNA reads as TGTGCCTGGAGGGGACTAGCGACCCGATACGAGCAGTACTTC. This chain joins TRBV30 and TRBJ2-7, with 10 bases matching TRBD2. The CDR3 spans 14 residues. V was pared by 3 bases and J by 4 bases, with 6 bases of the junction left unmatched. Germline CDR1 and CDR2: GTSNPN and SVGIG (reference sequence).

V gene TRBV6-2 or TRBV6-3 combines with J gene TRBJ2-1; 16 bases map to TRBD2. J was trimmed by 4 bases and V by 2 bases; bases with no gene match: 14. The CDR3 length is 21 residues. CDR1 MNHEY and CDR2 SVGEGT come from the germline V gene. In nucleotides, the CDR3 is TGTGCCAGCAGTTACAAAGGCCCGGGACTAGCGGGAGGGGAGAAATACAATGAGCAGTTCTTC. The encoded protein is CASSYKGPGLAGGEKYNEQFF.

This clonotype appeared a few times. The rearrangement links TRBV12-3 or TRBV12-4 to TRBJ2-5, with unresolved D. The ends were cut back, 7 bases at V and 0 bases at J, with 9 bases in the middle. The CDR3 is made up of 13 amino acids. CDR3 sequence reads: CASTETDQETQYF. Written as DNA, the CDR3 is TGTGCCAGCACCGAGACGGACCAAGAGACCCAGTACTTC.

The J gene is TRBJ1-2, the V gene TRBV9; TRBD1 aligns across 9 bases. There are 14 residues in the CDR3. The V gene end was trimmed by 4 bases and the J gene end by 6 bases; junction bases not matched to a gene: 7. CDR1 SGDLS and CDR2 YYNGEE come from the germline V gene. For the CDR3, the DNA is TGTGCCAGCAGCTTAACTAGGACAGGGGATGGCTACACCTTC. Amino acid sequence: CASSLTRTGDGYTF. Using reference TRBV9 and TRBJ1-2 for the parts outside the CDR3, the full variable domain is DSGVTQTPKHLITATGQRVTLRCSPRSGDLSVYWYQQSLDQGLQFLIQYYNGEERAKGNILERFSAQQFPDLHSELNLSSLELGDSALYFCASSLTRTGDGYTFGSGTRLTVV.

The table lists this clonotype with a few counts. The V and J genes are TRBV2 and TRBJ2-5; possibly TRBD2 for D (6 bases). Germline CDR1 reads SNHLY; CDR2 reads FYNNEI. Trimming removed 6 bases from V and 1 base from J, with 18 bases in between. The length of the CDR3 is 16 residues. CDR3 DNA sequence: TGTGCCAGCAGCGCGGGATTGTGGAGAAGCCAAGAGACCCAGTACTTC. Amino acid sequence: CASSAGLWRSQETQYF.

This clonotype has a count of ten or more. One junction end disagrees with the germline gene, perhaps due to a read error. The genes are TRBV5-1 and TRBJ2-1; 7 bases are a match to TRBD2. Germline values: CDR1 SGHRS, CDR2 YFSETQ. This CDR3 is built from 15 residues. The CDR3, as DNA: TGTGCCAGCAGCCTAGCGGTGAGCTCCTACAATGAGCAGTTCTTC. It is translated as CASSLAVSSYNEQFF.

This clonotype was observed a few times. The chain recombines TRBV2 with TRBJ2-2; 9 bases match TRBD1. The germline V gene has CDR1 SNHLY and CDR2 FYNNEI. V was pared by 0 bases and J by 1 base, with 3 bases of the junction left unmatched. The CDR3 is 17 residues long. CDR3 nucleotide sequence: TGTGCCAGCAGTGAAGCGCCGGGACAGGGGAACACCGGGGAGCTGTTTTTT. Its translation is CASSEAPGQGNTGELFF.

This clonotype occurred many times. The chain employs TRBV5-1 and TRBJ2-3; 8 bases map to TRBD1. The germline V gene has CDR1 SGHRS and CDR2 YFSETQ. The CDR3 extends over 14 amino acids. Losses at the gene ends were 0 bases for V and 5 bases for J; bases not matched to a gene: 2. CDR3 sequence reads: CASSLGQGIDTQYF. CDR3 sequence (DNA): TGCGCCAGCAGCTTGGGACAGGGGATAGATACGCAGTATTTT.

This clonotype has more than one count but fewer than ten. The J gene is TRBJ1-6, the V gene TRBV12-3 or TRBV12-4, with D perhaps TRBD1 (6 bases). This CDR3 contains 15 residues. V lost 4 bases to trimming and J lost 6 bases, with 13 bases between them. CDR3 DNA sequence: TGTGCCAGCAGTTCGGGCAGGGGTAGTAATTCACCCCTCCACTTT. Translated, it gives CASSSGRGSNSPLHF.

This clonotype was counted only a few times. The chain links TRBV5-5 to TRBJ1-3; D ambiguous. The CDR3 sequence is 14 residues long. V shed 0 bases and J shed 4 bases, with 8 bases lying between them. Looked up from germline, CDR1 is SGHKS and CDR2 is YYEKEE (reference sequence). The DNA for the CDR3 is TGTGCCAGCAGCTTGGTGACGGAGGGAAACACCATATATTTT. It translates to CASSLVTEGNTIYF.

The rearrangement links TRBV20-1 to TRBJ2-5; 8 bases match TRBD1. CDR1 DFQATT and CDR2 SNEGSKA come from the germline V gene (reference sequence). This CDR3 is built from 13 residues. V shed 3 bases, J shed 4 bases, and the junction held 4 bases outside the gene matches. CDR3 region: CSASRTGRETQYF. The CDR3 DNA reads TGCAGTGCTAGCCGGACAGGGAGAGAGACCCAGTACTTC.

This clonotype was counted ten times or more. The J gene is TRBJ2-7, the V gene TRBV7-2; perhaps D is TRBD1 or TRBD2 (5 bases each). V lost 5 bases and J 3 bases, leaving 14 bases between the germline ends. Looked up from germline, CDR1 is SGHTA and CDR2 is FQGNSA. The CDR3 runs 14 residues. The CDR3 region is CASSLGPAFYEQYF. The CDR3 nucleotides are TGTGCCAGCAGCCTGGGACCAGCCTTCTACGAGCAGTACTTC. Full variable domain (rest looked up from reference TRBV7-2 and TRBJ2-7): GAGVSQSPSNKVTEKGKDVELRCDPISGHTALYWYRQSLGQGLEFLIYFQGNSAPDKSGLPSDRFSAERTGGSVSTLTIQRTQQEDSAVYLCASSLGPAFYEQYFGPGTRLTVT.